Following are 3 T cell receptor beta chains from one sample sequenced in a study of OX40 agonist ivuxolimab in advanced cancers. Assay: immunoSEQ multiplex PCR; the TCRdb copy retains only in-frame clones and omits some. The sample yields about 52,000 clones, 65% to 85% seen once. Sequencing used CD4+ or CD8+ T cells sorted from blood, obtained in a trial of the OX40 agonist ivuxolimab. All receptors derive from an adult with an advanced solid tumor such as melanoma, head and neck, liver or kidney cancer.

The CDR3 loop is CASSSRRQGLQVGYGYTF. CDR3 coding DNA: TGTGCCAGCAGTTCGCGACGACAGGGACTCCAAGTTGGCTATGGCTACACCTTC. The V and J genes are TRBV27 and TRBJ1-2; 7 bases are a match to TRBD1. J was trimmed by 4 bases and V by 4 bases; bases with no gene match: 18. The CDR3 is 18 residues long. Germline V gene lookup returns CDR1 MNHEY and CDR2 SMNVEV (reference sequence).

The chain has TRBV6-6 and TRBJ2-5, with D unclear. Trimming removed 9 bases at V and 3 bases at J, with 5 bases between. CDR1 is MNHNY and CDR2 is SVGAGI in the germline V gene (reference sequence). The CDR3 extends over 10 amino acids. The CDR3 sequence is CASKKETQYF. CDR3 coding DNA: TGTGCCAGTAAAAAAGAGACCCAGTACTTC.

The chain uses TRBV4-2 and TRBJ2-4, with D perhaps TRBD1 or TRBD2 (5 bases each). Germline lookup yields CDR1 LGHNA and CDR2 YNFKEQ. The CDR3 length is 16 residues. V dropped 0 bases and J dropped 4 bases, with 13 bases sitting between them. Here the CDR3 reads CASSQEVIEGKNIQYF. In nucleotides, the CDR3 is TGTGCCAGCAGCCAAGAAGTGATAGAGGGGAAAAACATTCAGTACTTC.